The 15 T cell receptor beta chains listed next were all sequenced from one sample in a study of T-cell reconstitution after alpha-beta-depleted transplantation in children. Library preparation (for TCRbeta) was performed with unique molecular identifiers. TCRdb itself ran the PCR reads through MiXCR, one entry per CDR3 protein. The table lists 400,000 to 550,000 distinct CDR3 sequences, over 9.5% of them singletons. Specimen: PBMCs, collected before TCRalphabeta/CD19-depleted stem cell transplant. These receptors came from a child aged 2-15 years with inherited bone marrow failure, due to receive a stem cell transplant.

This clonotype was recorded many times. The J gene is TRBJ2-7, the V gene TRBV5-1, with D maybe TRBD2 (7 bases). V lost 5 bases to trimming and J lost 3 bases, with 18 bases between them. Germline V lookup: CDR1 SGHRS, CDR2 YFSETQ. The CDR3 consists of 15 residues. The CDR3 spells CASSPGAGEHYEQYF. In DNA, the CDR3 is TGCGCCAGCAGTCCGGGGGCGGGAGAACACTACGAGCAGTACTTC.

For this clonotype: A much larger clonotype is one base distant, so this may be a read error. J is TRBJ2-2 and V is TRBV5-6, with D uncertain. The ends were cut back, 4 bases at V and 3 bases at J, with 13 bases in the middle. This CDR3 spans 15 amino acids. Germline V CDR1 and CDR2: SGHDT, YYEEEE. CDR3 sequence reads: CASSRANPHTGELFF. In nucleotides, the CDR3 is TGTGCCAGCAGCAGAGCTAATCCGCACACCGGGGAGCTGTTTTTT. Looking up the rest from reference TRBV5-6 and TRBJ2-2 gives the full variable domain: DAGVTQSPTHLIKTRGQQVTLRCSPKSGHDTVSWYQQALGQGPQFIFQYYEEEERQRGNFPDRFSGHQFPNYSSELNVNALLLGDSALYLCASSRANPHTGELFFGEGSRLTVL.

This clonotype appeared many times. The genes are TRBV29-1 and TRBJ2-1; 11 nucleotides match TRBD2. Germline V gene lookup returns CDR1 SQVTM and CDR2 ANQGSEA. The CDR3 totals 17 residues. J gave up 3 bases and V 1 base, and 8 bases lay outside the gene matches. In nucleotides, the CDR3 is TGCAGCGTTGAAGCCCGGCCGGGACTAGCGGTCTACAATGAGCAGTTCTTC. It yields the protein CSVEARPGLAVYNEQFF.

The J gene is TRBJ2-6, the V gene TRBV7-2; D not resolved. Germline CDR1 SGHTA, CDR2 FQGNSA. The CDR3 contains 15 residues. The ends were cut back, 4 bases at V and 5 bases at J, with 12 bases in the middle. The DNA of the CDR3 is TGTGCCAGCAGCTCGAATCTTCCCTGGGCCAACGTCCTGACTTTC. This encodes CASSSNLPWANVLTF.

This clonotype was detected many times. The chain joins TRBV11-2 to TRBJ2-5; 9 nucleotides align to TRBD1. The germline V gene encodes CDR1 SGHAT and CDR2 FQNNGV. CDR3 length: 14 residues. J gave up 4 bases and V 5 bases, and 5 bases lay outside the gene matches. CDR3 sequence: CASSRTGGGETQYF. DNA of the CDR3: TGTGCCAGCAGCCGCACAGGGGGCGGAGAGACCCAGTACTTC.

This clonotype was detected ten times or more. The chain couples TRBV4-2 to TRBJ2-1; the D gene is possibly TRBD2 (5 bases). The length of the CDR3 is 14 residues. CDR1 and CDR2 (germline): LGHNA, YNFKEQ. V was clipped by 2 bases and J by 6 bases, with 11 bases between them. CDR3 amino acids: CASSQSGGLNEQFF. The CDR3 DNA is TGTGCCAGCAGCCAATCCGGCGGACTCAATGAGCAGTTCTTC.

This clonotype has ten or more counts. This chain links TRBV12-3 or TRBV12-4 with TRBJ1-5; D is undetermined. Trimming cost V 4 bases and J 3 bases, with 4 bases left between them. The CDR3 consists of 12 residues. CDR3 nucleotides: TGTGCCAGCAGTTCACCCAATCAGCCCCAGCATTTT. Its protein is CASSSPNQPQHF.

This clonotype has a count of ten or more. The J gene is TRBJ1-1, the V gene TRBV29-1, with a weak D call TRBD1 (6 bases). The CDR3 spans 12 residues. Germline V gene data show CDR1 as SQVTM and CDR2 as ANQGSEA. V lost 5 bases and J 5 bases, leaving 12 bases between the germline ends. The CDR3 DNA follows: TGCAGCGTTCAGGGGACGGGGACTGAAGCTTTCTTT. Its protein is CSVQGTGTEAFF.

This rearrangement joins TRBV12-3 or TRBV12-4 to TRBJ2-3; 8 positions agree with TRBD1. The junction had 5 bases not matched to a gene; V was cut back by 5 bases and J by 4 bases. The CDR3 has 14 amino acids. The DNA of the CDR3 is TGTGCCAGCAGTGGACAGGGACGGGCAGATACGCAGTATTTT. This codes for CASSGQGRADTQYF.

Ten or more counts support this clonotype. CDR3 sequence reads: CASSSQGRGGLSSYEQYF. Here the CDR3 DNA reads TGTGCCAGCAGCTCGCAGGGCAGGGGGGGATTAAGCTCCTACGAGCAGTACTTC. The genes are TRBV7-2 and TRBJ2-7; possibly TRBD1 or TRBD2 for D (7 bases each). The CDR3 spans 18 residues. Per the germline V gene, CDR1 is SGHTA and CDR2 is FQGNSA. V was clipped by 4 bases and J by 0 bases, with 22 bases between them.

This clonotype turned up a few times. The chain couples TRBV28 to TRBJ2-1; 13 bases agree with TRBD2. CDR1 and CDR2 from the germline V gene are MDHEN and SYDVKM. V gave up 2 bases and J gave up 8 bases; unmatched junction bases: 6. This CDR3 region has 16 residues. CDR3 DNA sequence: TGTGCCAGCAGTTTAGTAGGACTAGCGGGAGAAGATGAGCAGTTCTTC. Encoded protein: CASSLVGLAGEDEQFF.

There are many counts of this clonotype. V usage is TRBV25-1 and J usage is TRBJ1-2, with a tentative D call TRBD1 (6 bases). The CDR3 loop spans 13 amino acids. Germline V lookup: CDR1 MGHDK, CDR2 SYGVNS. V was cut by 5 bases and J by 5 bases, with 12 bases left in between. Here the CDR3 reads CASSPGEWYGYTF. In DNA form, the CDR3 reads TGTGCCAGCAGTCCAGGGGAGTGGTATGGCTACACCTTC.

The table lists this clonotype with many counts. The chain joins TRBV4-3 to TRBJ2-4, with unresolved D. Germline-derived CDR1 and CDR2 are LGHNA and YSLEER. V shed 0 bases and J shed 8 bases, with 11 bases lying between them. This CDR3 region has 14 residues. CDR3 sequence (DNA): TGCGCCAGCAGCCAAGATTTAAGGGCCGACATTCAGTACTTC. This encodes CASSQDLRADIQYF.

This chain links TRBV27 with TRBJ2-2; the D is unclear. The CDR3 consists of 14 residues. Trimming left V 5 bases short and J 5 bases short, with 12 bases between. Per germline, CDR1 MNHEY and CDR2 SMNVEV (reference sequence). This chain's CDR3 is CASSSRPLTGELFF. The CDR3 coding sequence is TGTGCCAGCAGTAGCAGGCCCCTTACCGGGGAGCTGTTTTTT.

The sample holds many counts of this clonotype. The V and J genes are TRBV6-4 and TRBJ2-7; TRBD1 aligns across 7 bases. V trimming: 4 bases; J trimming: 1 base; junction bases outside the gene matches: 4. CDR1 and CDR2 from the germline V gene are MRHNA and SNTAGT. The CDR3 has 14 residues. The CDR3 DNA follows: TGTGCCAGCAGTGCCGGGACAGAGTCCTACGAGCAGTACTTC. It translates to CASSAGTESYEQYF.